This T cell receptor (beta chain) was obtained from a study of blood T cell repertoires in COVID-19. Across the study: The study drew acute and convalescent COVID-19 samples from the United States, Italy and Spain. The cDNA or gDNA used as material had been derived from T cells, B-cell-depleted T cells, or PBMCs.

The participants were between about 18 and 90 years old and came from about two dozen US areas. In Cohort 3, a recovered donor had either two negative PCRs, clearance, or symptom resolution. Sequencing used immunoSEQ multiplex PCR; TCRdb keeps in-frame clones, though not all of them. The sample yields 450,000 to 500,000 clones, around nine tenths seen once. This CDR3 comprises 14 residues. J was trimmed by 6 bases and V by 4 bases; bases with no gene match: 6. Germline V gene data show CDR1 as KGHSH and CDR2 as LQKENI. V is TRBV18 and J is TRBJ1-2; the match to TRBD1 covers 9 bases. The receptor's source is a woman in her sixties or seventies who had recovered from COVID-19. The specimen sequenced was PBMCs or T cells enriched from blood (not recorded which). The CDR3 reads CASSLTGGVDGYTF. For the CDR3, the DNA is TGTGCCAGCTCACTGACAGGGGGTGTGGATGGCTACACCTTC.